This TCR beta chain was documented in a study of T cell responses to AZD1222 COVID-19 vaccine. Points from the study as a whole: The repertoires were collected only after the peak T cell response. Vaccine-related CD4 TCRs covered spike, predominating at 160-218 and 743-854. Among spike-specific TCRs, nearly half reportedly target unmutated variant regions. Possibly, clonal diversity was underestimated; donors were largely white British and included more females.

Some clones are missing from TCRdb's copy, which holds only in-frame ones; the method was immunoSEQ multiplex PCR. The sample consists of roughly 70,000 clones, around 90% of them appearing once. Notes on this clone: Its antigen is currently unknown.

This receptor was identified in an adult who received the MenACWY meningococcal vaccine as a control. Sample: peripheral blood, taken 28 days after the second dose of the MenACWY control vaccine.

Here the CDR3 DNA reads TGTGCCACCAGTCAGGGGGCAACAGATACGCAGTATTTT. Translation: CATSQGATDTQYF. The chain has TRBV24-1 and TRBJ2-3; the match to TRBD1 covers 8 bases. CDR3 length: 13 amino acids. V lost 6 bases to trimming and J lost 3 bases; unmatched junction nucleotides: 1. CDR1 and CDR2 (germline): KGHDR, SFDVKD.